Below, one T cell receptor beta chain is given with its context. The count of this clone is one. No cognate antigen has been identified for it. The junction differs from germline at one of its ends, possibly a read error. The data were obtained in a study of blood T cell repertoires in COVID-19 (dated by TCRdb to about 2020). For the study in its entirety: Samples from collaborators originated in the United States, Italy and Spain and spanned both the acute and convalescent phases of COVID-19. The material from the prospective study consisted of cDNA or gDNA derived from T cells, B-cell-depleted T cells, or PBMCs. Deeply sampled blood TCRbeta repertoires from subjects exposed to, actively infected with, or recovered from COVID-19 were included in the dataset. The repertoires were made available in a free public database intended to serve as a resource for research on the immune response to SARS-CoV-2. Samples were obtained from the ongoing ImmuneRACE study (first 160 participants) and from 1,254 subjects provided by 6 global collaborators. Sample metadata almost always included a de-identified subject ID, COVID-19 status, age in years and sex. Where HLA class I and class II types were available, the types were taken from metadata supplied by the sample provider, not from assay-based typing. What the authors observed across the whole study: How much clinical and demographic metadata was included differed by source and by participant, and the metadata was provided uncurated.

TCRbeta CDR3 regions were amplified from genomic DNA by means of the immunoSEQ Assay, a bias-controlled multiplex PCR. The authors processed their data as follows. The number of nucleated cells in each sample was estimated from the amplification of reference gene primers within the assay. To quantify the absolute abundance of each unique TCRbeta CDR3 rearrangement, sequence reads were collapsed and filtered. For each sample, productive Simpson clonality was calculated by taking the square root of Simpson's diversity index across productive rearrangements. TCRdb took this table from immuneACCESS and kept in-frame rearrangements with V and J called. Such tables lack part of the clones; where checked against another copy, unresolved V genes explain under half of the gap, and the rest is unexplained. That table furnishes V, J and clone size, whereas the DNA furnished D and trimming. The sample table records approximately 250,000 clones; about 86% of these occur just once. The ten top clones hold 3.6% of the sample.

Taken from cysteine to phenylalanine, the CDR3 has 16 residues. Of all the DNA, just the CDR3 is kept, 48 bases in frame from base 1. Based on the germline V gene, the CDR1 and CDR2 sequences are SGHTA and FQGTGA. Collaborating institutions collected whole blood in K2EDTA tubes following their own protocols. For TCRbeta analysis, collaborators shipped samples as frozen whole blood, isolated PBMCs, or DNA extracted from either of those sample types. Sequences were obtained from peripheral blood. The rearranged segments are TRBV7-3 and TRBJ1-5; TRBD1 matches 8 bases in the middle. This sequence originates from a man aged 18-30 years with active or convalescent COVID-19. The nucleotide sequence reads TGTGCCAGCAGCCTAACAGGACAGGGAGGGGGACAGCCCCAGCATTTT. This gives the protein CASSLTGQGGGQPQHF. Supplemented by the reference TRBV7-3 and TRBJ1-5 proteins around the CDR3, the complete variable domain is GAGVSQTPSNKVTEKGKYVELRCDPISGHTALYWYRQSLGQGPEFLIYFQGTGAADDSGLPNDRFFAVRPEGSVSTLKIQRTERGDSAVYLCASSLTGQGGGQPQHFGDGTRLSIL.